This TCR beta chain was identified in a study of blood T cell repertoires in COVID-19 (dated by TCRdb to the early 2020s). For context, the study as a whole: The collaborator samples originated in the United States, Italy and Spain and spanned the acute and convalescent phases of COVID-19. The prospective study material was composed of cDNA or gDNA derived from T cells, B-cell-depleted T cells, or PBMCs. The dataset comprised deeply sampled blood TCRbeta repertoires from subjects exposed to, actively infected with, or recovered from COVID-19. The repertoires were released in a freely available public database meant as a resource for research on the immune response to SARS-CoV-2. The samples were drawn from two sources: the first 160 participants of the ongoing ImmuneRACE study, and 1,200 or so subjects contributed by 6 global collaborators. Nearly every sample came with metadata listing a de-identified subject ID, COVID-19 status, age in years and sex. HLA class I and class II types, where available, came from metadata supplied by the sample provider rather than from assay-based typing.

For this clone: Its binding antigen is unknown. No qualities accompany the bases; no much larger clone lies one base away.

Broad study findings and their caveats: The quantity of clinical and demographic metadata differed by source and by participant and was supplied without curation.

At the junction V is shortened by 1 base and J by 7 bases; bases outside the gene matches: 8. The CDR1 and CDR2 encoded by the germline V gene are SGHTA and FQGNSA. The CDR3 measures 16 amino acids from cysteine to phenylalanine. The read is trimmed to its CDR3 DNA, 48 bases read in frame from base 1. Whole blood was collected in K2EDTA tubes by collaborating institutions according to the institutions' own protocols. For TCRbeta analysis, collaborators shipped samples in one of three forms: frozen whole blood, isolated PBMCs, or DNA extracted from either of those sample types. TCRbeta CDR3 regions were amplified from genomic DNA using the immunoSEQ Assay, a bias-controlled multiplex PCR. For the original study's pipeline: Nucleated cell counts per sample were estimated from amplification of reference gene primers within the assay. To quantify the absolute abundance of each unique TCRbeta CDR3 rearrangement, sequence reads were collapsed and filtered. For each sample, productive Simpson clonality was calculated by taking the square root of Simpson's diversity index across productive rearrangements. Here the immuneACCESS table is served through TCRdb, limited to in-frame sequences with V and J called. Missing clones are a known gap in these copies; in checked studies unresolved V genes cover under half, and the rest lacks a known reason. Clone size and V and J calls were adopted from that table, with D and trimming inferred from the DNA. Present in this sample are 150,000 to 200,000 clones, more than 75% of which were seen just once. The top ten clones comprise roughly 2.5% of the sample.

This chain is built from TRBV7-2 and TRBJ2-2, with 8 central nucleotides matching TRBD1. Sequencing input: peripheral blood. The TCR comes from a man aged 35-49 years with active or convalescent COVID-19. CDR3 sequence: CASSLGPGGKVGELFF. Read as DNA, the sequence is TGTGCCAGCAGCTTAGGCCCAGGGGGCAAAGTCGGGGAGCTGTTTTTT.